Presented here are 2 T cell receptor beta chains from one specimen sequenced in a study of T cells after yellow fever vaccination. MiXCR, applied by TCRdb to the 5' RACE reads, yields one record per CDR3 protein. The profile shows approximately 300,000 distinct CDR3 sequences, roughly 8.7% of them singletons. Here the sequenced sample was PBMCs, taken on the day of the first yellow fever vaccination. All receptors derive from a man between 18 and 29 years old who received the YFV17D yellow fever vaccine.

About this clonotype itself: This sequence may be a read error, since a much larger clone differs from it by one base. V is TRBV7-7 and J is TRBJ2-1; D remains ambiguous. The germline CDR1 and CDR2 sequences are SSHAT and FNYEAQ (reference sequence). Trimming pared 5 bases from V and 3 bases from J, leaving 8 bases between. This CDR3 contains 13 residues. This chain's CDR3 is CASSPDGYNEQFF. CDR3 in DNA: TGTGCCAGCAGCCCGGACGGCTACAATGAGCAGTTCTTC.

About this clonotype: Germline and junction disagree at one end, which may indicate a read error. The V call is TRBV20-1, the J call TRBJ1-2; tentative D call: TRBD1 (5 bases). CDR1 is DFQATT and CDR2 is SNEGSKA in the germline V gene (reference sequence). This CDR3 has 17 residues. The CDR3 is CSARDGPGDVSVYGYTF. The CDR3 DNA sequence: TGCAGTGCAAGAGATGGACCGGGGGATGTCTCTGTCTATGGCTACACCTTC.